The next 27 T cell receptor beta chains were all read from a single sample in a study of blood T cell repertoires in COVID-19. Profiling relied on immunoSEQ multiplex PCR, and the TCRdb table lists in-frame clones only, not all of them. The data hold about 18,000 clones, with over 75% observed a single time. Sequencing was carried out using peripheral blood. These receptor sequences come from a man aged 40-55 years with active or convalescent COVID-19.

V is TRBV9 and J is TRBJ2-3; TRBD2 matches 12 bases. The CDR3 has 16 residues. Trimming took 3 bases from V and 0 from J; bases not matched to a gene: 2. Germline loops: CDR1 SGDLS, CDR2 YYNGEE. The CDR3 sequence: CASSASGGGSTDTQYF. The CDR3 DNA reads TGTGCCAGCAGCGCTAGCGGGGGGGGGAGCACAGATACGCAGTATTTT.

CDR3 bases: TGTGCCAGCAGTTCGACAGCCTCCTACGAGCAGTACTTC. Translating gives CASSSTASYEQYF. The rearrangement links TRBV12-3 or TRBV12-4 to TRBJ2-7, with D possibly being TRBD1 (5 bases). CDR3 size: 13 residues. The ends were cut back, 4 bases at V and 0 bases at J, with 7 bases in the middle.

The genes are TRBV29-1 and TRBJ2-7, with 7 bases aligning to TRBD1. CDR1 is SQVTM, CDR2 ANQGSEA, per germline. There are 12 residues in the CDR3. V was clipped by 7 bases and J by 3 bases; unmatched bases: 6. The CDR3 sequence: CSGKGGNYEQYF. The CDR3 region has the DNA TGCAGCGGGAAAGGGGGCAACTACGAGCAGTACTTC.

This clone has a handful of counts. The chain has TRBV10-3 and TRBJ1-1, with 7 positions matching TRBD1. Germline V CDR1 and CDR2: ENHRY, SYGVKD. V lost 9 bases and J lost 1; bases outside the gene matches: 5. There are 13 residues in the CDR3. CDR3 sequence (DNA): TGTGCCATAGAGGACAGGCAGAACACTGAAGCTTTCTTT. Its protein is CAIEDRQNTEAFF.

The chain has TRBV3-1 (or the pseudogene TRBV3-2) and TRBJ1-1; D might be TRBD1 (5 bases). Germline lookup yields CDR1 LGHDT and CDR2 YNNKEL (reference sequence). V was clipped by 1 base and J by 1 base, with 13 bases between them. The CDR3 loop spans 16 amino acids. The CDR3 coding sequence is TGTGCCAGCAGCCAAGTCCCAGGGCAGGGGAACACTGAAGCTTTCTTT. Protein product: CASSQVPGQGNTEAFF.

This clone occurred once. This chain links TRBV5-1 with TRBJ1-1, with a possible D match to TRBD1 (5 bases). This CDR3 spans 16 amino acids. V dropped 1 base and J dropped 1 base, with 14 bases sitting between them. The germline V gene encodes CDR1 SGHRS and CDR2 YFSETQ. The DNA of the CDR3 is TGCGCCAGCAGCTTGAGAACCAGACAGAGGAACACTGAAGCTTTCTTT. It yields the protein CASSLRTRQRNTEAFF.

This chain connects TRBV7-9 to TRBJ2-1; 8 bases match TRBD2. J was trimmed by 6 bases and V by 0 bases; bases with no gene match: 10. This CDR3 region has 17 residues. Germline assignment: CDR1 SEHNR and CDR2 FQNEAQ (reference sequence). CDR3 loop: CASSLAHSGLVSNEQFF. Written as DNA, the CDR3 is TGTGCCAGCAGCTTAGCCCACTCGGGACTAGTTAGCAATGAGCAGTTCTTC.

The chain uses TRBV6-5 and TRBJ2-1, with D unclear. Trimming took off 2 bases at V and 6 bases at J, with 11 bases between the two ends. The CDR3 is 14 amino acids. Germline CDR1 is MNHEY and CDR2 is SVGAGI. CDR3 DNA: TGTGCCAGCAGTTACGGAGAGCTGGGCAATGAGCAGTTCTTC. The encoded protein is CASSYGELGNEQFF.

The V call is TRBV30, the J call TRBJ1-3; TRBD1 matches at 10 bases. CDR1 and CDR2 from the germline V gene are GTSNPN and SVGIG (reference sequence). V gave up 3 bases and J gave up 2 bases; unmatched junction bases: 7. The CDR3 sequence is 16 residues long. The CDR3 protein is CAWRGSDRGPGNTIYF. CDR3 coding DNA: TGTGCCTGGAGGGGGTCTGACAGGGGGCCTGGAAACACCATATATTTT.

This chain links TRBV6-5 with TRBJ1-4, with 7 positions matching TRBD1. Germline lookup yields CDR1 MNHEY and CDR2 SVGAGI. This CDR3 is 16 amino acids long. Trimming removed 4 bases from V and 8 bases from J; junction bases left unmatched: 13. The CDR3, as DNA: TGTGCCAGCAGTTTACAAGGGACAGTGATTAGCGAAAAACTGTTTTTT. Its protein is CASSLQGTVISEKLFF.

In this sample, this clone turned up a few times. The CDR3 DNA reads as TGTGCCAGCAGCGTAGGGGCAGGGTATGGCTACACCTTC. It codes for CASSVGAGYGYTF. V is TRBV9 and J is TRBJ1-2; D may be TRBD1 (5 bases). V lost 0 bases to trimming and J lost 5 bases, with 8 bases between them. The CDR3 is 13 amino acids. The germline V gene has CDR1 SGDLS and CDR2 YYNGEE.

J is TRBJ2-1 and V is TRBV3-1 (or the pseudogene TRBV3-2); 12 bases are a match to TRBD2. The CDR3 loop spans 17 amino acids. Germline CDR1 and CDR2: LGHDT and YNNKEL (reference sequence). Trimming at V came to 0 bases and at J to 7 bases, leaving 7 bases not matched to a gene. The CDR3: CASSQDTSGGSRNEQFF. The CDR3 DNA reads TGTGCCAGCAGCCAAGACACTAGCGGGGGGTCCAGGAATGAGCAGTTCTTC.

The chain employs TRBV21-1 and TRBJ2-2; whether TRBD2, the table's D call, matches the DNA was not checked. TRBV21-1 is a recognized pseudogene. The CDR3 contains 13 residues. Written as DNA, the CDR3 is TGTGCCAGCAGCAAAGCTATCCCCGGGGAGCTGTTTTTT. It yields the protein CASSKAIPGELFF.

The CDR3 DNA follows: TGTGCCAGTAGTATAGTGGCAGGCTCCTACGAGCAGTACTTC. Protein sequence: CASSIVAGSYEQYF. The rearrangement uses TRBV19 and TRBJ2-7; D is uncertain. The CDR3 is 14 amino acids. Germline V gene data show CDR1 as LNHDA and CDR2 as SQIVND (reference sequence). With 1 base removed from V and 0 bases from J, the gap between germline ends came to 7 bases. Together with reference TRBV19 and TRBJ2-7, the CDR3 gives the full variable domain: DGGITQSPKYLFRKEGQNVTLSCEQNLNHDAMYWYRQDPGQGLRLIYYSQIVNDFQKGDIAEGYSVSREKKESFPLTVTSAQKNPTAFYLCASSIVAGSYEQYFGPGTRLTVT.

The chain recombines TRBV7-9 with TRBJ1-4, with D hard to call. Germline V gene data show CDR1 as SEHNR and CDR2 as FQNEAQ (reference sequence). V was pared by 1 base and J by 8 bases, with 11 bases between. CDR3 size: 14 residues. CDR3 nucleotides: TGTGCCAGCAGCTTAGGCGCAGAGGCCGAAAAACTGTTTTTT. Translated: CASSLGAEAEKLFF.

The chain employs TRBV19 and TRBJ1-2; 8 nucleotides align to TRBD1. Losses at the gene ends were 8 bases for V and 2 bases for J; bases not matched to a gene: 4. The CDR3 length is 13 residues. Per germline, CDR1 LNHDA and CDR2 SQIVND (reference sequence). CDR3: CASQDRANYGYTF. As DNA, the CDR3 is TGTGCCAGTCAGGACAGGGCAAACTATGGCTACACCTTC.

The chain combines TRBV30 with TRBJ2-5, with 9 bases matching TRBD2. Germline CDR1 and CDR2: GTSNPN and SVGIG (reference sequence). The CDR3 is 15 residues long. V gave up 4 bases and J gave up 5 bases; unmatched junction bases: 11. CDR3 DNA sequence: TGTGCCTGGAAACTGGCGGGGGGGCCTATGGAGACCCAGTACTTC. It yields the protein CAWKLAGGPMETQYF.

The gene calls are TRBV18 and TRBJ1-4; D is uncertain. Germline V gene data show CDR1 as KGHSH and CDR2 as LQKENI. V was cut by 4 bases and J by 3 bases, with 12 bases left in between. CDR3 length: 15 residues. CDR3 nucleotide sequence: TGTGCCAGCTCACAGGGAGGGCCGGCTAATGAAAAACTGTTTTTT. Residues: CASSQGGPANEKLFF.

V and J are TRBV27 and TRBJ1-2, with 7 bases identical to TRBD1. There are 10 residues in the CDR3. Germline CDR1 MNHEY, CDR2 SMNVEV (reference sequence). V lost 7 bases to trimming and J lost 13 bases; unmatched junction nucleotides: 6. The CDR3 region is CASIHRDSTF. In DNA, the CDR3 is TGTGCCAGCATCCATCGGGACAGCACCTTC.

This chain connects TRBV3-1 (or the pseudogene TRBV3-2) to TRBJ2-3; 12 bases fit TRBD2. The CDR3 is made up of 15 amino acids. CDR1 and CDR2 from the germline V gene are LGHDT and YNNKEL (reference sequence). V was clipped by 8 bases and J by 2 bases; unmatched bases: 5. CDR3 sequence reads: CASRGLAGFTDTQYF. The CDR3 DNA follows: TGTGCCAGCCGAGGACTAGCGGGGTTCACAGATACGCAGTATTTT.

On this clone itself: A junction end diverges from the germline sequence, so it may reflect a read error. This sample also contains other DNA sequences that code for the same CDR3. The V and J genes are TRBV6-5 and TRBJ2-1, with D possibly being TRBD1 (5 bases). The CDR3 covers 15 residues. The V gene's germline CDR1 is MNHEY and CDR2 SVGAGI. CDR3 bases: TGTGCCAGCAGTTTGACAGATACCCAATTCAATGAACAGTTCTTC. It encodes CASSLTDTQFNEQFF.

The CDR3 here is CASSTGYQPQHF. The CDR3, as DNA: TGTGCCAGCTCGACAGGGTATCAGCCCCAGCATTTT. The chain links TRBV3-1 (or the pseudogene TRBV3-2) to TRBJ1-5; 7 bases fit TRBD1. From germline, CDR1 is LGHDT and CDR2 YNNKEL (reference sequence). Trimming removed 8 bases from V and 5 bases from J; junction bases left unmatched: 3. This CDR3 has 12 amino acids.

This chain joins TRBV7-7 and TRBJ2-1, with 8 bases fitting TRBD2. Per germline, CDR1 SSHAT and CDR2 FNYEAQ (reference sequence). The CDR3 is 14 residues long. Losses at the gene ends were 3 bases for V and 8 bases for J; bases not matched to a gene: 6. The CDR3, as DNA: TGTGCCAGCAGCTTTCGGGGGGGCCCCGATGAGCAGTTCTTC. Amino acids: CASSFRGGPDEQFF.

The J gene is TRBJ2-7, the V gene TRBV5-4; the match to TRBD2 covers 7 bases. CDR1 SGHNT and CDR2 YYREEE come from the germline V gene (reference sequence). CDR3 length: 12 amino acids. V shed 4 bases, J shed 2 bases, and the junction held 0 bases outside the gene matches. CDR3 residues: CASSSGTYEQYF. The CDR3 nucleotides read TGTGCCAGCAGCAGCGGGACCTACGAGCAGTACTTC. Drawing the rest from reference TRBV5-4 and TRBJ2-7, the complete variable domain is ETGVTQSPTHLIKTRGQQVTLRCSSQSGHNTVSWYQQALGQGPQFIFQYYREEENGRGNFPPRFSGLQFPNYSSELNVNALELDDSALYLCASSSGTYEQYFGPGTRLTVT.

CDR3 bases: TGTGCCAGCAGCTTGGCCGGACAGGGCACAGATACGCAGTATTTT. Translating it yields CASSLAGQGTDTQYF. The rearrangement joins TRBV5-4 to TRBJ2-3; 7 bases agree with TRBD1. Germline V gene sequence: CDR1 SGHNT, CDR2 YYREEE (reference sequence). Trimming removed 0 bases from V and 1 base from J; junction bases left unmatched: 2. CDR3 length: 15 amino acids.

The V and J genes are TRBV27 and TRBJ2-7; 8 bases are a match to TRBD2. V lost 5 bases to trimming and J lost 7 bases; unmatched junction nucleotides: 13. The CDR3 totals 15 residues. The V gene's germline CDR1 is MNHEY and CDR2 SMNVEV (reference sequence). CDR3 bases: TGTGCCAGCAGTCCAATAGCGGGGACGATCGGGGAGCAGTACTTC. This translates into CASSPIAGTIGEQYF.

The rearrangement uses TRBV5-4 and TRBJ1-1, with 7 nucleotides matching TRBD1. The CDR3 consists of 15 residues. Germline V gene sequence: CDR1 SGHNT, CDR2 YYREEE (reference sequence). Trimming removed 3 bases from V and 4 bases from J; junction bases left unmatched: 9. CDR3 in amino acids: CASSSHDRAVTEAFF. In nucleotides, the CDR3 is TGTGCCAGCAGCTCTCATGACAGGGCAGTCACTGAAGCTTTCTTT.